This entry lists 18 T cell receptor beta chains sequenced from one sample in a study of beta chain features in type 1 diabetes. Expressed TCRB transcripts were sequenced because the isolated RNA had all been reverse transcribed beforehand. The assay was immunoSEQ multiplex PCR, and TCRdb's table has in-frame clones only and misses some. This table has roughly 300,000 clones, 14% appearing once. Sequencing used central memory CD4+ T cells from blood. The origin of the receptors is a man younger than 45 in good health.

The chain employs TRBV29-1 and TRBJ2-1; tentative D call: TRBD2 (5 bases). CDR1 SQVTM and CDR2 ANQGSEA come from the germline V gene. CDR3 length: 17 amino acids. The V gene lost 6 bases and the J gene lost 5 bases, with 26 bases spanning the gap. The CDR3 DNA is TGCAGCGTAGAGAGGAGAGGGCCCTTTATCGCGAACAATGAGCAGTTCTTC. Its translation is CSVERRGPFIANNEQFF.

In its sample, this clone was seen a few times. The chain employs TRBV2 and TRBJ1-2; D might be TRBD1 (5 bases). V was shortened by 7 bases and J by 3 bases, with 15 bases between the two germline ends. CDR3 length: 14 residues. Germline lookup yields CDR1 SNHLY and CDR2 FYNNEI. Here the CDR3 reads CASNGAGTDYGYTF. In DNA, the CDR3 is TGTGCCAGCAATGGAGCCGGGACCGACTATGGCTACACCTTC.

This clone was counted a few times. The V call is TRBV5-4, the J call TRBJ2-7; D gene ambiguous. Germline loops: CDR1 SGHNT, CDR2 YYREEE (reference sequence). The CDR3 spans 16 residues. Trimming left V 4 bases short and J 0 bases short, with 17 bases between. CDR3 sequence: CASSQVVSRTSYEQYV. The CDR3 nucleotides are TGTGCCAGCAGCCAAGTGGTCAGTAGAACCTCCTACGAGCAGTACGTC.

The V call is TRBV19, the J call TRBJ1-6; D is possibly TRBD1 (6 bases). Germline CDR1 is LNHDA and CDR2 is SQIVND (reference sequence). The ends were cut back, 3 bases at V and 6 bases at J, with 12 bases in the middle. The CDR3 contains 15 residues. CDR3 in amino acids: CASSIGGAGNSPLHF. The CDR3 bases are TGTGCCAGTAGTATCGGGGGGGCAGGTAATTCACCCCTCCACTTT.

This chain uses TRBV5-6 with TRBJ1-5; TRBD1 agrees at 8 bases. The CDR3 has 17 amino acids. V gave up 4 bases and J gave up 2 bases; unmatched junction bases: 11. The germline V gene has CDR1 SGHDT and CDR2 YYEEEE. This chain's CDR3 is CASSHRTGRSGNQPQHF. Written as DNA, the CDR3 is TGTGCCAGCAGCCACAGGACAGGGAGGAGTGGCAATCAGCCCCAGCATTTT.

Points on this clone: Other DNA sequences in the sample encode the same CDR3. The V gene is TRBV7-2, the J gene TRBJ2-1; tentatively, D is TRBD1 (5 bases). V lost 3 bases, J lost 1 base, and 7 bases lay in between. There are 14 residues in the CDR3. Germline CDR1 reads SGHTA; CDR2 reads FQGNSA. DNA for the CDR3: TGTGCCAGCAGCTTCGACAGTTCCTACAATGAGCAGTTCTTC. Residues: CASSFDSSYNEQFF.

The genes are TRBV29-1 and TRBJ2-5; perhaps D is TRBD1 or TRBD2 (6 bases each). Trimming removed 4 bases at V and 4 bases at J, with 13 bases between. The CDR3 is made up of 13 amino acids. CDR1 is SQVTM and CDR2 is ANQGSEA in the germline V gene. DNA of the CDR3: TGCAGCGTTGTCCGGGGGCAGGGAGAGACCCAGTACTTC. Its protein product is CSVVRGQGETQYF.

The CDR3 protein is CASQASGNTIYF. The CDR3 DNA reads as TGTGCCAGTCAGGCATCTGGAAACACCATATATTTT. V is TRBV19 and J is TRBJ1-3; no definite D call. Trimming pared 8 bases from V and 1 base from J, leaving 6 bases between. This CDR3 is built from 12 residues. The germline V gene has CDR1 LNHDA and CDR2 SQIVND (reference sequence).

This clone was seen a handful of times. The V call is TRBV7-2, the J call TRBJ2-1; D is uncertain. Germline V gene sequence: CDR1 SGHTA, CDR2 FQGNSA. Trimming pared 2 bases from V and 8 bases from J, leaving 4 bases between. The CDR3 spans 11 residues. The CDR3 DNA reads TGTGCCAGCAGCTTATCATATGAGCAGTTCTTC. Amino acids: CASSLSYEQFF.

In this sample, this clone turned up a few times. V is TRBV5-4 and J is TRBJ1-6; D call uncertain. The V and J ends lost 2 bases and 4 bases respectively, with 7 bases between them. This CDR3 is 14 amino acids long. CDR1 is SGHNT, CDR2 YYREEE, per germline (reference sequence). CDR3 protein: CASSFSGYNSPLHF. The CDR3 region has the DNA TGTGCCAGCAGCTTCTCCGGGTATAATTCACCCCTCCACTTT.

In its sample, this clone was seen a few times. Other DNA sequences of this sample code for an identical CDR3. The V gene is TRBV5-1, the J gene TRBJ1-1; 11 bases line up with TRBD1. The CDR3 consists of 14 residues. V dropped 4 bases and J dropped 5; count of bases not matched to a gene: 4. Germline V CDR1 and CDR2: SGHRS, YFSETQ. The CDR3: CASSLGQGGTEAFF. The CDR3 DNA follows: TGCGCCAGCAGCCTGGGACAGGGGGGTACTGAAGCTTTCTTT.

This clone was observed a handful of times. This chain joins TRBV7-9 and TRBJ2-2, with TRBD2 identical over 7 bases. Germline assignment: CDR1 SEHNR and CDR2 FQNEAQ (reference sequence). The V and J ends lost 0 bases and 1 base, in that order; junction bases with no gene match: 5. The CDR3 is 17 amino acids. The CDR3 here is CASSLAGGPLNTGELFF. DNA for the CDR3: TGTGCCAGCAGCTTAGCGGGAGGGCCCCTGAACACCGGGGAGCTGTTTTTT.

Only a few counts were recorded for this clone. The rearrangement joins TRBV29-1 to TRBJ1-2, with no clear D. This CDR3 has 11 residues. Germline V gives CDR1 SQVTM, CDR2 ANQGSEA. Trimming cost V 7 bases and J 5 bases, with 11 bases left between them. CDR3 residues: CSALDGYGYTF. CDR3 nucleotide sequence: TGCAGCGCACTCGACGGATATGGCTACACCTTC.

The chain is built from TRBV10-1 and TRBJ2-2; D unresolved. Per the germline V gene, CDR1 is WNHNN and CDR2 is SYGVQD (reference sequence). V lost 0 bases and J 0 bases, leaving 11 bases between the germline ends. There are 17 residues in the CDR3. CDR3 protein: CASSESMGKANTGELFF. CDR3 bases: TGCGCCAGCAGTGAGTCGATGGGGAAGGCGAACACCGGGGAGCTGTTTTTT.

CDR3 protein: CSVDGKLASETQYF. CDR3 bases: TGCAGCGTTGACGGGAAACTAGCGTCAGAGACCCAGTACTTC. The chain recombines TRBV29-1 with TRBJ2-5; TRBD2 aligns across 7 bases. The CDR3 is 14 amino acids. J lost 4 bases, V lost 3 bases, and 8 bases had no gene match. CDR1 and CDR2 (germline): SQVTM, ANQGSEA.

This clone was detected a few times. The chain couples TRBV6-5 to TRBJ2-1; 12 nucleotides line up with TRBD2. The CDR3 runs to 15 residues. V shed 6 bases and J 4 bases; nucleotides not matched to a gene: 4. Germline V lookup: CDR1 MNHEY, CDR2 SVGAGI. The chain's CDR3 is CASSSTSGGYNEQFF. The CDR3 coding sequence is TGTGCCAGCAGCTCGACTAGCGGGGGATACAATGAGCAGTTCTTC.

This clone was found a few times. This chain links TRBV7-6 with TRBJ2-1, with D maybe TRBD2 (6 bases). V lost 1 base and J 2 bases, leaving 15 bases between the germline ends. Germline CDR1 is SGHVS and CDR2 is FNYEAQ. The CDR3 consists of 17 residues. DNA of the CDR3: TGTGCCAGCAGCTTAGGTCCGCGGGGAAAAGCCTACAATGAGCAGTTCTTC. This translates into CASSLGPRGKAYNEQFF.

V gene TRBV7-3 combines with J gene TRBJ1-1; 7 bases match TRBD1. The length of the CDR3 is 14 residues. CDR1 is SGHTA and CDR2 is FQGTGA in the germline V gene. V shed 7 bases and J 0 bases; nucleotides not matched to a gene: 5. This chain's CDR3 is CASIRGGMNTEAFF. CDR3 DNA: TGTGCCAGCATCCGAGGGGGCATGAACACTGAAGCTTTCTTT. Based on the CDR3 plus reference TRBV7-3 and TRBJ1-1, the full variable domain is GAGVSQTPSNKVTEKGKYVELRCDPISGHTALYWYRQSLGQGPEFLIYFQGTGAADDSGLPNDRFFAVRPEGSVSTLKIQRTERGDSAVYLCASIRGGMNTEAFFGQGTRLTVV.